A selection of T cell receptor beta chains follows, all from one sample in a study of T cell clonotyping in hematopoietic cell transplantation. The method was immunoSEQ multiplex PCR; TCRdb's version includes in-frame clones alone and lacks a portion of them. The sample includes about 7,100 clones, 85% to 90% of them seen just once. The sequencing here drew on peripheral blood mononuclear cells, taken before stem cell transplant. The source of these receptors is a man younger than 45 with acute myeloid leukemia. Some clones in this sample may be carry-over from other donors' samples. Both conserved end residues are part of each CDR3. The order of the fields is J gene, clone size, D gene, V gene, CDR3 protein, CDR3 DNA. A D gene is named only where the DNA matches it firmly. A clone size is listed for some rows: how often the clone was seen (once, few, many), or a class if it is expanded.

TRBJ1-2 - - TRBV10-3 CAINGGSRSGANYGYTF TGTGCCATCAATGGAGGTTCTCGATCCGGCGCTAACTATGGCTACACCTTC
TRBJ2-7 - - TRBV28 CASSFGRYEQYF TGTGCCAGCAGTTTTGGTCGGTACGAGCAGTACTTC
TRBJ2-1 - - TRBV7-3 CASSRTAQNNEQFF TGTGCCAGCAGCCGGACTGCACAGAACAATGAGCAGTTCTTC
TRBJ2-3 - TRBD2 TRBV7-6 CASSPIGAGGWTDTQYF TGTGCCAGCAGCCCGATAGGGGCGGGAGGGTGGACAGATACGCAGTATTTT
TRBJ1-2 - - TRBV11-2 CASSFHTSVGSGGYTF TGTGCCAGCAGCTTTCATACAAGTGTAGGGAGTGGAGGCTACACCTTC
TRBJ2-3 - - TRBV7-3 CASSLDSGGTDTQYF TGTGCCAGCAGCTTAGATAGCGGTGGCACAGATACGCAGTATTTT
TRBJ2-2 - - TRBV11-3 CASSLRGAGELFF TGTGCCAGCAGCTTACGAGGTGCCGGGGAGCTGTTTTTT
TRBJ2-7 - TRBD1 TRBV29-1 CSVEALGADRGRYEQYF TGCAGCGTTGAAGCCCTGGGGGCTGACAGGGGGCGTTACGAGCAGTACTTC
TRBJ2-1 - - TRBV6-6 CASSYSVGDEQFF TGTGCCAGCAGTTACTCAGTCGGCGATGAGCAGTTCTTC
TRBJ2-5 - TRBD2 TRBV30 CAWSVRGAGDGKTQYF TGTGCCTGGAGTGTACGAGGAGCGGGAGACGGGAAGACCCAGTACTTC
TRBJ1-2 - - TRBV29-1 CSVEAGGDWDYGYTF TGCAGCGTTGAGGCCGGGGGGGATTGGGACTATGGCTACACCTTC
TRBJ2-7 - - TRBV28 CASSGMGTYEQYF TGTGCCAGCAGTGGTATGGGAACCTACGAGCAGTACTTC
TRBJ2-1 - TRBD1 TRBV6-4 CASSVTGGEKEQFF TGTGCCAGCAGTGTGACAGGGGGCGAGAAGGAGCAGTTCTTC
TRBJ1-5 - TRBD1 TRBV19 CASSTQGGNQPQHF TGTGCCAGTAGTACACAGGGGGGCAATCAGCCCCAGCATTTT
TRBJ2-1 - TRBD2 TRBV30 CAWREPGLGGISSYNEQFF TGTGCCTGGAGGGAACCGGGACTAGGGGGGATTAGCTCCTACAATGAGCAGTTCTTC
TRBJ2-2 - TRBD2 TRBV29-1 CSVGVSGSTGELFF TGCAGCGTTGGGGTTAGCGGGAGTACCGGGGAGCTGTTTTTT
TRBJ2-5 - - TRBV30 CAWSVRVRETQYF TGTGCCTGGAGTGTACGCGTGAGGGAGACCCAGTACTTC
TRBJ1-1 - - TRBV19 CASSIGEKLTEAFF TGTGCCAGTAGTATAGGGGAGAAGTTGACTGAAGCTTTCTTT
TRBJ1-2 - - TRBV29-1 CSVEPREVNYGYTF TGCAGCGTTGAGCCCAGGGAAGTAAACTATGGCTACACCTTC
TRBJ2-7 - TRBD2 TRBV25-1 CASSGFLAGGLDEQYF TGTGCCAGCAGTGGTTTTCTAGCGGGAGGGCTCGACGAGCAGTACTTC
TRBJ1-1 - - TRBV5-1 CASSPGVGLLTEAFF TGCGCCAGCAGCCCTGGAGTAGGGTTGCTGACTGAAGCTTTCTTT
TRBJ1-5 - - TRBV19 CASSIEAVTGHKPQHF TGTGCCAGTAGTATTGAGGCTGTGACAGGTCATAAGCCCCAGCATTTT
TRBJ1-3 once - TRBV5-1 CASSLVEVDLGNTIYF TGCGCCAGCAGCTTGGTAGAAGTGGATCTTGGAAACACCATATATTTT
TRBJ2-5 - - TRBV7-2 CASSLARRTLQETQYF TGTGCCAGCAGCTTAGCCCGACGGACCCTACAAGAGACCCAGTACTTC
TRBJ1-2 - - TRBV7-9 CASSSGNYGYTF TGTGCCAGCAGCTCGGGGAACTATGGCTACACCTTC
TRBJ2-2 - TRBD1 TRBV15 CATSQEGGLSDTGELFF TGTGCCACCAGCCAGGAAGGGGGCTTGTCGGACACCGGGGAGCTGTTTTTT
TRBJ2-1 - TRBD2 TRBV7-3 CASSNEAGGSYNEQFF TGTGCCAGCAGCAACGAAGCGGGAGGCTCCTACAATGAGCAGTTCTTC
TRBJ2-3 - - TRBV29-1 CSVEDEGEGTDTQYF TGCAGCGTTGAAGACGAGGGGGAGGGCACAGATACGCAGTATTTT
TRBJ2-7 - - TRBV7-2 CASSLLERTEQYF TGTGCCAGCAGCTTATTGGAGAGGACCGAGCAGTACTTC
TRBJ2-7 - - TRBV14 CASSKVRAPGNEQYF TGTGCCAGCAGCAAGGTCCGGGCTCCGGGGAACGAGCAGTACTTC
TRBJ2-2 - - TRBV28 CASSPSGKGAGELFF TGTGCCAGCAGCCCCAGCGGTAAAGGGGCCGGGGAGCTGTTTTTT
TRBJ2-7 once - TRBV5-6 CASSSYSYEQYF TGTGCCAGCAGTTCCTACTCCTACGAGCAGTACTTC
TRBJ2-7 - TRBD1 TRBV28 CASSRQGALREQYF TGTGCCAGCAGTCGACAGGGGGCCCTTCGGGAGCAGTACTTC
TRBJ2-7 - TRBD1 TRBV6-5 CASSRTGELYEQYF TGTGCCAGCAGTCGAACAGGGGAACTTTACGAGCAGTACTTC
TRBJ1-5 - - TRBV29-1 CSVQREGSNQPQHF TGCAGCGTTCAAAGGGAGGGGAGCAATCAGCCCCAGCATTTT
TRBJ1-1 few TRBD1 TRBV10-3 CAISETGEQDTEAFF TGTGCCATCAGTGAGACAGGGGAACAGGACACTGAAGCTTTCTTT
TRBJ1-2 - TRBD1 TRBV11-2 CASSPGQVNGYTF TGTGCCAGCAGCCCGGGACAGGTCAATGGCTACACCTTC
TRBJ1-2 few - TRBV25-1 CASSESYGYTF TGTGCCAGCAGTGAATCTTATGGCTACACCTTC
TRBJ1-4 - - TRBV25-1 CASSEAGSGEKLFF TGTGCCAGCAGTGAAGCCGGATCCGGCGAAAAACTGTTTTTT
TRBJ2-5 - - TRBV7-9 CASSLAGGGETQYF TGTGCCAGCAGCTTAGCAGGTGGGGGAGAGACCCAGTACTTC
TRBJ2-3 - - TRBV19 CASSTGGGGTDTQYF TGTGCCAGTAGTACAGGGGGAGGGGGCACAGATACGCAGTATTTT
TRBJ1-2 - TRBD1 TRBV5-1 CASSRSWDSLDGYTF TGCGCCAGCAGCCGATCCTGGGACAGCCTAGATGGCTACACCTTC
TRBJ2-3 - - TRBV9 CASSVASTDTQYF TGTGCCAGCAGCGTAGCTAGCACAGATACGCAGTATTTT
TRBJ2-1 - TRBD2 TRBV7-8 CASSLASGAHNEQFF TGTGCCAGCAGCTTAGCTAGCGGGGCACACAATGAGCAGTTCTTC
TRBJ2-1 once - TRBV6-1 CASSEDRVTYNEQFF TGTGCCAGCAGTGAAGACAGGGTGACCTACAATGAGCAGTTCTTC
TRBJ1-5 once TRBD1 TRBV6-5 CASSSTGKYQPQHF TGTGCCAGCTCATCGACAGGGAAATATCAGCCCCAGCATTTT
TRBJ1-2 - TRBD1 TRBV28 CASNPQGAGIYGYTF TGTGCCAGCAACCCACAGGGGGCGGGAATCTATGGCTACACCTTC
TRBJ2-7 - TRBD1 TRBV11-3 CASSLVRGLHEQYF TGTGCCAGCAGCTTAGTCAGGGGGCTTCACGAGCAGTACTTC
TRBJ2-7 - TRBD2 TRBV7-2 CASSLEAGGGEQYF TGTGCCAGCAGCTTAGAAGCGGGAGGCGGTGAGCAGTACTTC
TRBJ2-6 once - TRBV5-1 CASSSPTVANSGANVLTF TGCGCCAGCAGCTCCCCGACGGTGGCGAATTCTGGGGCCAACGTCCTGACTTTC
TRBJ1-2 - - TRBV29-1 CSVEDRVGYTF TGCAGCGTTGAAGACAGGGTCGGCTACACCTTC
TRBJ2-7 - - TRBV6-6 CASSAPGRENEQYF TGTGCCAGCAGTGCCCCGGGGAGAGAGAACGAGCAGTACTTC
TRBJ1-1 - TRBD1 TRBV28 CASSFKGGVGTEAFF TGTGCCAGCAGTTTTAAAGGGGGCGTGGGGACTGAAGCTTTCTTT
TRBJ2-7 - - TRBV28 CASSPTPRDEQYF TGTGCCAGCAGCCCTACCCCGAGGGACGAGCAGTACTTC
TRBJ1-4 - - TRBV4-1 CASRGLGITNEKLFF TGCGCCAGCAGAGGCCTTGGCATAACTAATGAAAAACTGTTTTTT
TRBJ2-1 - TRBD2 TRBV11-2 CASSLDRTSGKNNEQFF TGTGCCAGCAGCTTAGATAGGACTAGCGGAAAAAACAATGAGCAGTTCTTC
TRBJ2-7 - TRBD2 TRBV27 CASSLSGGFSYEQYF TGTGCCAGCAGTTTGTCGGGAGGGTTCTCCTACGAGCAGTACTTC